The 29 T cell receptor beta chains listed next were all sequenced from one sample in a study of human CD8 memory T cell subsets. UMI-labeled 5' RACE yielded the TCR beta libraries. From its re-call of the 5' RACE reads, TCRdb lists each CDR3 protein once, without DNA. Listed are 10,000 to 12,000 distinct CDR3 sequences; about 19% falls within the top ten. The sequenced sample consisted of CD8+ T cells from PBMCs. The receptors here all came from a human donor in good health.

The CDR3 loop is CASGKEILNTEAFF. The rearrangement links TRBV19 to TRBJ1-1. In germline, CDR1 is LNHDA, CDR2 SQIVND (reference sequence). This CDR3 region has 14 residues. The complete variable domain, with remaining parts taken from reference TRBV19 and TRBJ1-1, reads DGGITQSPKYLFRKEGQNVTLSCEQNLNHDAMYWYRQDPGQGLRLIYYSQIVNDFQKGDIAEGYSVSREKKESFPLTVTSAQKNPTAFYLCASGKEILNTEAFFGQGTRLTVV.

The genes are TRBV13 and TRBJ2-3; the TCRdb D gene call, TRBD2, has no DNA to confirm it. The length of the CDR3 is 16 residues. The V gene's germline CDR1 is PRHDT and CDR2 FYEKMQ (reference sequence). CDR3 sequence reads: CASSPRLAGVVDTQYF.

This clonotype is identified as medium-sized from frequency. CDR3 loop: CASSTDRVTYGYTF. The genes are TRBV6-2 or TRBV6-3 and TRBJ1-2. Germline CDR1 and CDR2: MNHEY and SVGEGT. The CDR3 sequence is 14 residues long.

This rearrangement joins TRBV7-8 to TRBJ1-1; TCRdb reports TRBD1, a call that lacks DNA to check it against. This CDR3 has 15 amino acids. The germline CDR1 and CDR2 sequences are SGHVS and FQNEAQ. The CDR3 reads CASSERQGPSTEAFF.

The chain couples TRBV20-1 to TRBJ2-7; TCRdb's D call, TRBD1, is unchecked because there is no DNA. Germline assignment: CDR1 DFQATT and CDR2 SNEGSKA (reference sequence). The CDR3 covers 15 residues. This CDR3 is CSARDLRGSSYEQYF.

This chain joins TRBV6-5 and TRBJ1-2. The CDR3 is 15 amino acids. Germline V lookup: CDR1 MNHEY, CDR2 SVGAGI. The CDR3 region is CASSSNPEAPYGYTF.

V is TRBV5-4 and J is TRBJ2-7; TCRdb calls TRBD2, which cannot be checked without DNA. There are 14 residues in the CDR3. Germline V gene lookup returns CDR1 SGHNT and CDR2 YYREEE (reference sequence). The CDR3 spells CASSISGSGLEQYF. Using reference TRBV5-4 and TRBJ2-7 for the parts outside the CDR3, the full variable domain is ETGVTQSPTHLIKTRGQQVTLRCSSQSGHNTVSWYQQALGQGPQFIFQYYREEENGRGNFPPRFSGLQFPNYSSELNVNALELDDSALYLCASSISGSGLEQYFGPGTRLTVT.

The rearrangement links TRBV5-1 to TRBJ2-1; with no DNA, the TCRdb D assignment of TRBD2 cannot be verified. Looked up from germline, CDR1 is SGHRS and CDR2 is YFSETQ. This CDR3 contains 15 residues. CDR3 residues: CASSLWTSGYNEQFF.

This rearrangement joins TRBV10-1 to TRBJ1-5. This CDR3 is 14 amino acids long. Germline CDR1 and CDR2: WNHNN and SYGVQD (reference sequence). This chain's CDR3 is CASRAWGTNQPQHF.

The chain uses TRBV20-1 and TRBJ2-7; the D gene TCRdb calls, TRBD2, cannot be checked with no DNA. This CDR3 spans 15 amino acids. Germline CDR1 is DFQATT and CDR2 is SNEGSKA (reference sequence). CDR3: CSAREGTSGRGVQYF.

V and J are TRBV20-1 and TRBJ2-3; the TCRdb D gene call, TRBD1, has no DNA to confirm it. The germline gives CDR1 DFQATT, CDR2 SNEGSKA (reference sequence). CDR3 length: 14 amino acids. The CDR3 loop reads CSARGPGGTDTQYF.

The chain recombines TRBV9 with TRBJ2-7; the TCRdb call, TRBD1, lacks DNA for checking. This CDR3 comprises 14 residues. Germline V lookup: CDR1 SGDLS, CDR2 YYNGEE. CDR3 sequence reads: CASSPRQYSYEQYF.

Considering frequency, this clonotype is medium-sized (0.01 to 0.1%). The chain has TRBV29-1 and TRBJ2-7; there is no DNA to check the TCRdb D call of TRBD1. The CDR3 sequence is 15 residues long. Germline values: CDR1 SQVTM, CDR2 ANQGSEA. The CDR3 loop reads CSVEVGITGVMEQYF.

This chain joins TRBV7-6 and TRBJ2-1; as DNA is missing, the TRBD2 call by TCRdb cannot be tested. From germline, CDR1 is SGHVS and CDR2 FNYEAQ. The length of the CDR3 is 16 residues. This CDR3 reads CASSLEAGRSYNEQFF.

The chain employs TRBV28 and TRBJ1-5; the TCRdb call, TRBD1, lacks DNA for checking. The V gene's germline CDR1 is MDHEN and CDR2 SYDVKM. The CDR3 contains 16 residues. CDR3 loop: CASTQGERSGNQPQHF.

This rearrangement joins TRBV9 to TRBJ2-3; TCRdb's D call of TRBD1 is untestable without DNA. The length of the CDR3 is 17 residues. The V gene's germline CDR1 is SGDLS and CDR2 YYNGEE. The CDR3 loop is CASSAGGQGSITDTQYF.

The genes are TRBV5-5 and TRBJ2-1; TCRdb lists TRBD1, though no DNA is available to test this call. The CDR3 contains 15 residues. Germline loops: CDR1 SGHKS, CDR2 YYEKEE (reference sequence). CDR3: CASSSPGVTDDEQFF.

V and J are TRBV7-9 and TRBJ1-2; TCRdb names TRBD1, which stays unverified in the absence of DNA. Germline V gene lookup returns CDR1 SEHNR and CDR2 FQNEAQ (reference sequence). The CDR3 contains 15 residues. The CDR3 loop reads CASSQDRGFNYGYTF.

The CDR3 loop is CASSIQGTSSIQYF. The chain carries TRBV27 and TRBJ2-4; TCRdb's D gene call, TRBD1, goes unchecked for lack of DNA. Per the germline V gene, CDR1 is MNHEY and CDR2 is SMNVEV (reference sequence). CDR3 length: 14 amino acids.

V and J are TRBV7-6 and TRBJ2-7; there is no DNA to check the TCRdb D call of TRBD1. The length of the CDR3 is 16 residues. Germline assignment: CDR1 SGHVS and CDR2 FNYEAQ. The CDR3 sequence: CASSKHQGTGFYEQYF.

The chain employs TRBV19 and TRBJ2-1; TCRdb reports TRBD2, a call that lacks DNA to check it against. Germline-derived CDR1 and CDR2 are LNHDA and SQIVND (reference sequence). The CDR3 has 13 amino acids. CDR3 in amino acids: CASTAGSYNEQFF.

This clonotype is called large based on its frequency. The chain couples TRBV28 to TRBJ1-2; there is no DNA to check the TCRdb D call of TRBD1. Per germline, CDR1 MDHEN and CDR2 SYDVKM. This CDR3 region has 16 residues. This chain's CDR3 is CASSSPRSAPTYGYTF.

The CDR3 here is CASSQSGGGELFF. The gene calls are TRBV4-1 and TRBJ2-2; TCRdb's D gene call, TRBD1, goes unchecked for lack of DNA. This CDR3 is 13 amino acids long. Germline assignment: CDR1 MGHRA and CDR2 YSYEKL.

The CDR3 reads CATREPNTGELFF. V and J are TRBV24-1 and TRBJ2-2. This CDR3 has 13 residues. Germline values: CDR1 KGHDR, CDR2 SFDVKD.

This chain uses TRBV6-1 with TRBJ2-2; lacking DNA, the TRBD1 call made by TCRdb goes unchecked. Per the germline V gene, CDR1 is MNHNS and CDR2 is SASEGT. The CDR3 covers 13 residues. The CDR3 region is CASSGGREGELFF.

The rearrangement links TRBV6-2 or TRBV6-3 to TRBJ1-2; TCRdb returns TRBD1, unconfirmable since there is no DNA. The CDR3 spans 15 residues. In germline, CDR1 is MNHEY, CDR2 SVGEGT. The CDR3 loop reads CASRPGTAYLNGYTF.

The chain is built from TRBV27 and TRBJ1-4; TCRdb's D call, TRBD1, is unchecked because there is no DNA. The CDR3 is made up of 13 amino acids. CDR1 is MNHEY, CDR2 SMNVEV, per germline (reference sequence). CDR3 loop: CASSPDSNEKLFF.

J is TRBJ2-1 and V is TRBV7-9. The CDR3 consists of 12 residues. CDR1 and CDR2 from the germline V gene are SEHNR and FQNEAQ (reference sequence). CDR3 residues: CASSPTTNEQFF.

J is TRBJ2-3 and V is TRBV12-3 or TRBV12-4. CDR3 length equals 13 residues. The CDR3 spells CASSLVYGDTQYF.